One sample yielded the 12 T cell receptor beta chains listed below, sequenced in a study of regulatory T cells in long-lasting Graves disease. In building TCR beta libraries, iRepertoire HTBI primers were used together with Arm-PCR of CDR3 regions. TCRdb recomputed calls from the multiplex PCR reads with MiXCR, one row per CDR3 protein. The sample lists hundreds of thousands of distinct CDR3 sequences, less than 25% occurring once. Time point defined: persistent/refractory GD, antithyroid drugs over 5 years with positive TRAb. Preparation of the TCR library used RNA extracted from PBMCs. Material: peripheral blood mononuclear cells (PBMCs), obtained when the disease was refractory, from a patient treated with antithyroid drugs. The receptors stem from a female donor with Graves disease.

This clonotype has at least ten counts. This chain joins TRBV7-2 and TRBJ1-2, with 10 bases matching TRBD1. Germline V gene lookup returns CDR1 SGHTA and CDR2 FQGNSA. V was pared by 5 bases and J by 4 bases, with 7 bases of the junction left unmatched. This CDR3 has 15 residues. The chain's CDR3 is CASSQSGQGSYGYTF. CDR3 DNA: TGTGCCAGCAGCCAGTCGGGACAGGGGAGCTATGGCTACACCTTC.

V usage is TRBV25-1 and J usage is TRBJ2-5, with TRBD1 matching 8 bases. This CDR3 has 15 amino acids. The V gene's germline CDR1 is MGHDK and CDR2 SYGVNS. V dropped 4 bases and J dropped 5; count of bases not matched to a gene: 9. The CDR3 DNA reads TGTGCCAGCAGTGGATACCCCCAGGGGGCCGAGACCCAGTACTTC. This translates into CASSGYPQGAETQYF.

This clonotype was found many times. The chain is built from TRBV6-5 and TRBJ2-6; D uncertain. The CDR3 extends over 18 amino acids. V was pared by 2 bases and J by 0 bases, with 14 bases between. Germline CDR1 is MNHEY and CDR2 is SVGAGI. CDR3 nucleotide sequence: TGTGCCAGCAGTTACACGGGCACGGTGCCCTCTGGGGCCAACGTCCTGACTTTC. This sequence encodes CASSYTGTVPSGANVLTF.

This clonotype was observed at least ten times. The V call is TRBV12-3 or TRBV12-4, the J call TRBJ1-5; D may be TRBD1 (6 bases). V was cut by 5 bases and J by 6 bases, with 20 bases left in between. This CDR3 spans 16 amino acids. Here the CDR3 DNA reads TGTGCCAGCAGTCCGATGGGGGCATGGGGCAGTCAGCCCCAGCATTTT. Translation gives CASSPMGAWGSQPQHF.

This clonotype was recorded many times. V and J are TRBV5-1 and TRBJ1-4; D possibly corresponds to TRBD1 (5 bases). CDR1 is SGHRS, CDR2 YFSETQ, per germline. The V end was cut by 0 bases, the J end by 6 bases, with 12 bases between. The CDR3 is made up of 15 amino acids. CDR3 in amino acids: CASSLGGRADEKLFF. CDR3 in DNA: TGCGCCAGCAGCTTGGGAGGCAGGGCGGATGAAAAACTGTTTTTT.

This clonotype was detected many times. The J gene is TRBJ2-7, the V gene TRBV7-2; D not certain. Trimming pared 5 bases from V and 3 bases from J, leaving 5 bases between. This CDR3 contains 11 residues. Germline CDR1 and CDR2: SGHTA and FQGNSA. The CDR3 coding sequence is TGTGCCAGCAGCGAATACTACGAGCAGTACTTC. It encodes CASSEYYEQYF.

This clonotype was seen at least ten times. The chain links TRBV5-6 to TRBJ1-6, with D maybe TRBD1 (5 bases). Germline V gives CDR1 SGHDT, CDR2 YYEEEE. V was trimmed by 4 bases and J by 7 bases, leaving 15 bases between them. The CDR3 covers 15 residues. DNA of the CDR3: TGTGCCAGCAGCGGGGACGTCAGAAACAATTCACCCCTCCACTTT. It is translated as CASSGDVRNNSPLHF.

Only a few counts were recorded for this clonotype. The gene calls are TRBV30 and TRBJ2-7; 15 bases map to TRBD2. V was pared by 2 bases and J by 5 bases, with 10 bases of the junction left unmatched. The V gene's germline CDR1 is GTSNPN and CDR2 SVGIG (reference sequence). The CDR3 spans 17 residues. CDR3 DNA sequence: TGTGCCTGGAGTTACACCGGGACTAGCGGGAGGTCCCACGAGCAGTACTTC. As protein: CAWSYTGTSGRSHEQYF.

The chain links TRBV4-3 to TRBJ2-5; TRBD1 is a possible D gene (5 bases). The CDR3 runs to 15 residues. Germline CDR1 reads LGHNA; CDR2 reads YSLEER. V lost 0 bases to trimming and J lost 3 bases, with 11 bases between them. The CDR3 sequence: CASSQEIAGKETQYF. In nucleotides, the CDR3 is TGCGCCAGCAGCCAAGAGATCGCAGGGAAAGAGACCCAGTACTTC.

This clonotype appeared a few times. J is TRBJ2-5 and V is TRBV6-1; D is unclear. The CDR3 is 12 amino acids. The germline gives CDR1 MNHNS, CDR2 SASEGT. V was cut by 6 bases and J by 7 bases, with 12 bases left in between. The CDR3 spells CASSVDSGTQYF. CDR3 coding DNA: TGTGCCAGCAGCGTAGACTCGGGGACCCAGTACTTC.

This clonotype turned up a few times. The rearrangement links TRBV27 to TRBJ1-3; D perhaps matches TRBD1 (6 bases). The CDR3 is made up of 16 amino acids. Trimming removed 5 bases from V and 2 bases from J, with 16 bases in between. CDR1 and CDR2 from the germline V gene are MNHEY and SMNVEV (reference sequence). The CDR3 loop reads CASSPIPTGPGNTIYF. The CDR3 nucleotides are TGTGCCAGCAGTCCAATACCCACAGGGCCTGGAAACACCATATATTTT.

This clonotype was counted many times. The J gene is TRBJ2-7, the V gene TRBV28; no clear D. V was shortened by 5 bases and J by 4 bases, with 18 bases between the two germline ends. The CDR3 runs to 15 residues. Germline lookup yields CDR1 MDHEN and CDR2 SYDVKM. In DNA form, the CDR3 reads TGTGCCAGCAGTACCTTGGCCTTCAATCAATACGAGCAGTACTTC. Amino acids: CASSTLAFNQYEQYF.